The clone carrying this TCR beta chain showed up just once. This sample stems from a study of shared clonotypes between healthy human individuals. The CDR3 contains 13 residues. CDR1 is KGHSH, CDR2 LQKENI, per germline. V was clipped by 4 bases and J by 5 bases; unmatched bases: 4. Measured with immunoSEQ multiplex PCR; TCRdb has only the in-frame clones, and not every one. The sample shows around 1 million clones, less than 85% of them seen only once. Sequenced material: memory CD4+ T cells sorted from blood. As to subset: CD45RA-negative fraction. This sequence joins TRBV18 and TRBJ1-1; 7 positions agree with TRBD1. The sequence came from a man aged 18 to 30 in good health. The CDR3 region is CASSLIQGTEAFF. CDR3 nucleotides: TGTGCCAGCTCACTAATACAGGGGACTGAAGCTTTCTTT. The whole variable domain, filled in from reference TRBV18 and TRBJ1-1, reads NAGVMQNPRHLVRRRGQEARLRCSPMKGHSHVYWYRQLPEEGLKFMVYLQKENIIDESGMPKERFSAEFPKEGPSILRIQQVVRGDSAAYFCASSLIQGTEAFFGQGTRLTVV.